This T cell receptor beta chain was recorded in a study of T-cell memory formation after mild COVID-19. Notes on the study in general: Nothing showed for sure that second-wave clones peaking on day 37 were SARS-CoV-2 specific. Mostly located in CM and EM were contracting CD4+ clones, with contracting CD8+ clones located in EMRA.

TCR alpha and TCR beta cDNA libraries with sample barcodes and UMIs came from 5'RACE using constant-segment primers. TCRdb re-derived calls from the 5' RACE reads in MiXCR, one entry per CDR3 protein. The top ten clones hold around 3.8% of a sample with approximately 260,000 distinct CDR3 sequences, around 17% of them seen once. This CDR3 comprises 16 residues. Germline-derived CDR1 and CDR2 are SGHTA and FQGNSA. V was pared by 3 bases and J by 1 base, with 15 bases between. Comments on this clonotype: Its antigen is still unknown.

The V and J genes are TRBV7-2 and TRBJ1-1, with D unclear. This TCR was sampled from a man between 18 and 29 years old who had mild COVID-19 (a few samples of this study predate the infection). Cell type and time point are not known. Sequenced input: PBMCs or a T cell subset sorted from them (not recorded which). CDR3 nucleotide sequence: TGTGCCAGCAGCTTTTCTTGGGCCGCAGGGAACACTGAAGCTTTCTTT. Its translation is CASSFSWAAGNTEAFF. Variable domain in full (rest from reference TRBV7-2 and TRBJ1-1): GAGVSQSPSNKVTEKGKDVELRCDPISGHTALYWYRQSLGQGLEFLIYFQGNSAPDKSGLPSDRFSAERTGGSVSTLTIQRTQQEDSAVYLCASSFSWAAGNTEAFFGQGTRLTVV.